The 11 T cell receptor beta chains reported below all come from one sample, sequenced in a study of blood T cell repertoires in COVID-19. Clones were read by immunoSEQ multiplex PCR, and TCRdb kept only the in-frame ones, dropping some. The profile shows 130,000 to 150,000 clones, 60% to 80% of them singletons. Sequenced material: peripheral blood. The receptors were gathered from a man aged 45-65 years with active or convalescent COVID-19.

This rearrangement joins TRBV29-1 to TRBJ2-7, with a tentative D call TRBD2 (5 bases). CDR1 is SQVTM and CDR2 is ANQGSEA in the germline V gene. V gave up 4 bases and J gave up 2 bases, with 15 bases separating them. This CDR3 has 14 residues. The CDR3 reads CSVAWTEKPYEQYF. In nucleotides, the CDR3 is TGCAGCGTTGCCTGGACTGAGAAGCCCTACGAGCAGTACTTC.

The chain joins TRBV28 to TRBJ2-1; D not resolved. The germline V and J ends were trimmed by 11 bases and 5 bases, with 7 bases remaining between them. The length of the CDR3 is 10 residues. The germline gives CDR1 MDHEN, CDR2 SYDVKM. CDR3 nucleotide sequence: TGTGCCCCAAATGACAATGAGCAGTTCTTC. It yields the protein CAPNDNEQFF.

Here the CDR3 DNA reads TGTGCCAGTAGACCCCGCCCTAGCGCTTACACAGATACGCAGTATTTT. Protein: CASRPRPSAYTDTQYF. V is TRBV19 and J is TRBJ2-3, with D perhaps TRBD2 (6 bases). The germline V gene has CDR1 LNHDA and CDR2 SQIVND (reference sequence). V gave up 6 bases and J gave up 2 bases, with 18 bases separating them. The CDR3 is 16 amino acids.

The chain joins TRBV9 to TRBJ2-5, with TRBD2 identical over 8 bases. The CDR3 contains 16 residues. Germline-derived CDR1 and CDR2 are SGDLS and YYNGEE. V was pared by 2 bases and J by 4 bases, with 10 bases of the junction left unmatched. Here the CDR3 reads CASSVFPSGSGETQYF. The DNA for the CDR3 is TGTGCCAGCAGCGTTTTCCCCAGCGGGAGTGGAGAGACCCAGTACTTC. Supplemented by reference TRBV9 and TRBJ2-5, the full variable domain reads DSGVTQTPKHLITATGQRVTLRCSPRSGDLSVYWYQQSLDQGLQFLIQYYNGEERAKGNILERFSAQQFPDLHSELNLSSLELGDSALYFCASSVFPSGSGETQYFGPGTRLLVL.

The chain couples TRBV27 to TRBJ1-6; D may be TRBD1 (5 bases). Trimming took 2 bases from V and 7 from J, leaving 18 bases between them. This CDR3 has 17 amino acids. CDR1 MNHEY and CDR2 SMNVEV come from the germline V gene (reference sequence). The CDR3 spells CASSLVAGLNTNSPLHF. In DNA form, the CDR3 reads TGTGCCAGCAGTTTAGTCGCAGGGTTAAATACAAATTCACCCCTCCACTTT.

This sequence joins TRBV5-4 and TRBJ2-7, with TRBD2 identical over 10 bases. The CDR3 is made up of 14 amino acids. From germline, CDR1 is SGHNT and CDR2 YYREEE (reference sequence). V lost 2 bases to trimming and J lost 1 base; unmatched junction nucleotides: 0. The CDR3 bases are TGTGCCAGCAGCTTTAGCGGGAGGTCCTACGAGCAGTACTTC. It codes for CASSFSGRSYEQYF. Looking up the rest from reference TRBV5-4 and TRBJ2-7 gives the full variable domain: ETGVTQSPTHLIKTRGQQVTLRCSSQSGHNTVSWYQQALGQGPQFIFQYYREEENGRGNFPPRFSGLQFPNYSSELNVNALELDDSALYLCASSFSGRSYEQYFGPGTRLTVT.

The rearrangement uses TRBV5-1 and TRBJ2-5; 10 nucleotides line up with TRBD1. The CDR3 covers 15 residues. J was trimmed by 5 bases and V by 3 bases; bases with no gene match: 7. Germline CDR1 is SGHRS and CDR2 is YFSETQ. CDR3 loop: CASSWGTGEGETQYF. In DNA form, the CDR3 reads TGCGCCAGCAGCTGGGGGACAGGGGAAGGGGAGACCCAGTACTTC.

The rearrangement joins TRBV27 to TRBJ2-1; D is perhaps TRBD2 (6 bases). The CDR3 is 13 amino acids. V lost 6 bases, J lost 9 bases, and 15 bases lay in between. Germline CDR1 MNHEY, CDR2 SMNVEV (reference sequence). CDR3 bases: TGTGCCAGCAGGGCGGGACTTCTTAGTGAGCAGTTCTTC. Translation: CASRAGLLSEQFF.

The V call is TRBV7-6, the J call TRBJ1-2, with D hard to call. The CDR3 spans 14 residues. Germline V lookup: CDR1 SGHVS, CDR2 FNYEAQ. Trimming removed 0 bases from V and 5 bases from J, with 10 bases in between. The CDR3 DNA reads as TGTGCCAGCAGCTTAGCGCGAGACTCTTATGGCTACACCTTC. Its translation is CASSLARDSYGYTF.

The rearrangement joins TRBV12-3 or TRBV12-4 to TRBJ2-1; D is undetermined. This CDR3 has 10 residues. Trimming took 2 bases from V and 10 from J, leaving 3 bases between them. The CDR3 sequence is CASSLREQFF. Here the CDR3 DNA reads TGTGCCAGCAGTTTACGGGAGCAGTTCTTC.

The chain combines TRBV10-2 with TRBJ1-1; no clear D. The CDR3 extends over 12 amino acids. The V and J ends lost 3 bases and 6 bases respectively, with 8 bases between them. Germline V lookup: CDR1 WSHSY, CDR2 SAAADI. This CDR3 reads CASSDWGAEAFF. The CDR3 DNA sequence: TGCGCCAGCAGTGATTGGGGAGCTGAAGCTTTCTTT.